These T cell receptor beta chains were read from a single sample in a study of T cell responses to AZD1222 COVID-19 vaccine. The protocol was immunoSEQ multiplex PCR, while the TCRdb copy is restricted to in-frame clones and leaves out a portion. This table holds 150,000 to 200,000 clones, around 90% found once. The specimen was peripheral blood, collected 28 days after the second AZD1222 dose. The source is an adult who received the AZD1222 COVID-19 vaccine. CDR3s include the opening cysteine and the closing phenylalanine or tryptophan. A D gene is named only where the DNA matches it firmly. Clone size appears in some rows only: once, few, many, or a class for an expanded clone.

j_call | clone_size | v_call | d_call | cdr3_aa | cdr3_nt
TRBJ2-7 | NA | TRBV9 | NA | CASSAQGDHEQYF | TGTGCCAGCAGCGCCCAGGGAGACCACGAGCAGTACTTC
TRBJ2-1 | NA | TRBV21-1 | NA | CASSIRFSNEQFF | TGTGCCAGCAGCATCCGGTTCTCGAATGAGCAGTTCTTC
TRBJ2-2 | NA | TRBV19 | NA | CASTSGPTGELFF | TGTGCCAGTACCTCAGGTCCGACCGGGGAGCTGTTTTTT
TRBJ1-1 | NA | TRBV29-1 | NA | CSIQNTKNTEAFF | TGCAGCATCCAAAACACTAAAAACACTGAAGCTTTCTTT
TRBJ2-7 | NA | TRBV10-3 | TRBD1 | CAISSGTGDYEQYF | TGTGCCATCAGTTCCGGGACAGGGGATTACGAGCAGTACTTC
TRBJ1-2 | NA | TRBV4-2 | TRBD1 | CASSQAGGQGLSYGYTF | TGTGCCAGCAGCCAGGCCGGGGGACAGGGGCTTTCGTATGGCTACACCTTC
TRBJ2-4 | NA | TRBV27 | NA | CASSLEDGNIQYF | TGTGCCAGCAGTTTGGAGGACGGAAACATTCAGTACTTC
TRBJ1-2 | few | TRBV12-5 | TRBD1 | CASGLGMGQGVNYGYTF | TGTGCTAGTGGTCTGGGGATGGGACAGGGGGTCAACTATGGCTACACCTTC
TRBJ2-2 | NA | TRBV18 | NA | CASSPFHEGGIANTGELFF | TGTGCCAGCTCACCATTTCATGAGGGGGGTATCGCGAACACCGGGGAGCTGTTTTTT
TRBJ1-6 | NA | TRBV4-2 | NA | CASSPNAGNSPLHF | TGTGCCAGCAGCCCAAACGCAGGGAATTCACCCCTCCACTTT
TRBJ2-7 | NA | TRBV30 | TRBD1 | CAWRKGGLSYEQYF | TGTGCCTGGAGGAAAGGGGGCTTGTCCTACGAGCAGTACTTC
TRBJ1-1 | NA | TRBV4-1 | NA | CASSPHTEYTEAFF | TGCGCCAGCAGCCCTCATACAGAGTACACTGAAGCTTTCTTT
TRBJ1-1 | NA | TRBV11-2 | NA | CASSSDPNTEAFF | TGTGCCAGCAGCAGCGACCCGAACACTGAAGCTTTCTTT
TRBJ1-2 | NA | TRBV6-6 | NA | CASRPQGHGYTF | TGTGCCAGCAGACCACAGGGCCATGGCTACACCTTC
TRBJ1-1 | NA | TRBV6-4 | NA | CASSSTPDMNTEAFF | TGTGCCAGCAGTAGCACGCCGGACATGAACACTGAAGCTTTCTTT
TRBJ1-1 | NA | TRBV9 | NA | CASSARGMNTEAFF | TGTGCCAGCAGCGCAAGGGGGATGAACACTGAAGCTTTCTTT
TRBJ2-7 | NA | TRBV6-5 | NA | CASSYSPRGSDEQYF | TGTGCCAGCAGTTACTCACCCAGGGGCTCGGACGAGCAGTACTTC
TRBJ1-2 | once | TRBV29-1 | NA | CSVDWAAAQNYGYTF | TGCAGCGTTGATTGGGCAGCAGCACAGAACTATGGCTACACCTTC
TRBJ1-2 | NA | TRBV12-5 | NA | CASGLDGGIGYTF | TGTGCTAGTGGTTTGGACGGGGGGATCGGCTACACCTTC
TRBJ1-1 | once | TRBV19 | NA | CASSIVGYTNTEAFF | TGTGCCAGTAGTATAGTTGGGTATACGAACACTGAAGCTTTCTTT
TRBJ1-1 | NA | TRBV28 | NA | CASSPPGTVNTEAFF | TGTGCCAGCAGTCCACCGGGGACGGTGAACACTGAAGCTTTCTTT
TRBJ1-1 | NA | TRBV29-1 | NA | CSVEATEALNTEAFF | TGCAGCGTTGAAGCGACAGAGGCCTTGAACACTGAAGCTTTCTTT
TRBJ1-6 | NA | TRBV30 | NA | CAWRGGYPLHF | TGTGCCTGGAGAGGCGGTTACCCCCTCCACTTT
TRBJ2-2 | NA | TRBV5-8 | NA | CASSLGPNPGELFF | TGTGCCAGCAGCTTGGGGCCCAATCCCGGGGAGCTGTTTTTT
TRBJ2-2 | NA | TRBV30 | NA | CAWRRTEGIGELFF | TGTGCCTGGAGGCGGACAGAGGGCATCGGGGAGCTGTTTTTT
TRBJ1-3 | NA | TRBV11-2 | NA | CASSRNPDSRANTIYF | TGTGCCAGCAGCCGTAATCCGGACAGCCGGGCAAACACCATATATTTT
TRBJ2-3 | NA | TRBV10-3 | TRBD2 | CAIGPPSGGAKDTQYF | TGTGCCATCGGACCTCCTAGCGGGGGGGCGAAAGATACGCAGTATTTT
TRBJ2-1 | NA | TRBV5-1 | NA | CASRLGLTYNEQFF | TGCGCCAGCCGACTGGGCCTTACCTACAATGAGCAGTTCTTC
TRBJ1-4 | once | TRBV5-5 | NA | CASSPLRDEKLFF | TGTGCCAGCAGCCCCCTCAGGGATGAAAAACTGTTTTTT
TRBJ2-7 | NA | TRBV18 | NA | CASSPGTSYEQYF | TGTGCCAGCTCACCAGGGACGTCCTACGAGCAGTACTTC
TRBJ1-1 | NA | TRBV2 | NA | CASIEITEAFF | TGTGCCAGCATTGAGATCACTGAAGCTTTCTTT
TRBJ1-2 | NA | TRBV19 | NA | CATSRGIHYGYTF | TGTGCCACCTCGAGGGGAATACACTATGGCTACACCTTC